One sample yielded the 9 T cell receptor beta chains listed below, sequenced in a study of blood T cells in healthy people across ages. It was with a sample-barcoded 5' primer and a J-beta primer mix that a second PCR of about 6 to 12 cycles was run. Using its own MiXCR run on the 5' RACE reads, TCRdb lists one record per CDR3 protein. The sample consists of 650,000 to 1,000,000 distinct CDR3 sequences, roughly 35% of them appearing once. The sample comprised blood. The receptors originated from a man aged 18-30 years in good health.

This clonotype was counted many times. The CDR3 sequence is CSARDLGVAKNIQYF. The CDR3 nucleotides read TGCAGTGCTAGAGATCTAGGGGTAGCCAAAAACATTCAGTACTTC. The chain has TRBV20-1 and TRBJ2-4, with TRBD1 as a possible D gene (5 bases). The CDR3 has 15 amino acids. The germline V and J ends were trimmed by 0 bases and 0 bases, with 9 bases remaining between them. Germline CDR1 reads DFQATT; CDR2 reads SNEGSKA (reference sequence).

This sequence joins TRBV20-1 and TRBJ1-2; D is unresolved. There are 13 residues in the CDR3. The germline gives CDR1 DFQATT, CDR2 SNEGSKA (reference sequence). Trimming removed 5 bases at V and 4 bases at J, with 14 bases between. CDR3 coding DNA: TGCAGTGCTGCCTCGACGGAACCCTATGGCTACACCTTC. This sequence encodes CSAASTEPYGYTF.

This chain uses TRBV5-1 with TRBJ2-7; 9 bases agree with TRBD1. Germline assignment: CDR1 SGHRS and CDR2 YFSETQ. This CDR3 spans 15 amino acids. V was pared by 4 bases and J by 3 bases, with 8 bases of the junction left unmatched. The CDR3 nucleotides are TGCGCCAGCAGCCGCCCCGGACAGGGGAACTACGAGCAGTACTTC. This encodes CASSRPGQGNYEQYF. Full variable domain (outside the CDR3, taken from reference TRBV5-1 and TRBJ2-7): KAGVTQTPRYLIKTRGQQVTLSCSPISGHRSVSWYQQTPGQGLQFLFEYFSETQRNKGNFPGRFSGRQFSNSRSEMNVSTLELGDSALYLCASSRPGQGNYEQYFGPGTRLTVT.

This clonotype was observed a few times. The chain is built from TRBV12-3 or TRBV12-4 and TRBJ1-2; the match to TRBD1 covers 7 bases. The CDR3 sequence is 16 residues long. V shed 5 bases and J 3 bases; nucleotides not matched to a gene: 12. Here the CDR3 reads CASSPKTGTLHYGYTF. The DNA for the CDR3 is TGTGCCAGCAGTCCTAAGACAGGGACCCTCCACTATGGCTACACCTTC.

This chain joins TRBV6-2 or TRBV6-3 and TRBJ2-7; D perhaps matches TRBD1 (6 bases). The germline V gene has CDR1 MNHEY and CDR2 SVGEGT. The CDR3 consists of 13 residues. V lost 8 bases and J 0 bases, leaving 11 bases between the germline ends. CDR3 in DNA: TGTGCCAGCGGTTGGACAGCCTCCTACGAGCAGTACTTC. This gives the protein CASGWTASYEQYF.

This clonotype appeared a few times. The V gene is TRBV5-1, the J gene TRBJ1-4, with TRBD1 as a possible D gene (5 bases). The CDR3 spans 15 residues. The V gene lost 3 bases and the J gene lost 5 bases, with 14 bases spanning the gap. The germline CDR1 and CDR2 sequences are SGHRS and YFSETQ. CDR3 in DNA: TGCGCCAGCAGCTCGGGACGGATGAGAAATGAAAAACTGTTTTTT. Its protein product is CASSSGRMRNEKLFF.

A few counts support this clonotype. This chain joins TRBV7-2 and TRBJ2-7, with 8 bases identical to TRBD2. The CDR3 is 16 residues long. The V gene's germline CDR1 is SGHTA and CDR2 FQGNSA. V was pared by 5 bases and J by 7 bases, with 16 bases of the junction left unmatched. The CDR3 region is CASSPRAGGLYNEQYF. Written as DNA, the CDR3 is TGTGCCAGCAGCCCAAGGGCGGGGGGCCTATACAATGAGCAGTACTTC.

This clonotype was seen a few times. In nucleotides, the CDR3 is TGTGCCAGCACCCAAACTAGAAACGAGCAGTACTTC. Amino acid sequence: CASTQTRNEQYF. V and J are TRBV12-3 or TRBV12-4 and TRBJ2-7, with D possibly TRBD2 on 5 matching bases. Trimming shortened V by 7 bases and J by 5 bases, and 12 bases separated the two germline ends. The CDR3 runs to 12 residues.

This clonotype was seen at least ten times. One end of the junction varies from germline; a read error may be responsible. The chain links TRBV15 to TRBJ2-1; no definite D call. The CDR3 extends over 13 amino acids. Germline lookup yields CDR1 LNHNV and CDR2 YYDKDF (reference sequence). The CDR3 spells CATGRSSYNEQFF. The CDR3 DNA is TGTGCCACCGGCAGGAGCTCCTACAATGAGCAGTTCTTC.